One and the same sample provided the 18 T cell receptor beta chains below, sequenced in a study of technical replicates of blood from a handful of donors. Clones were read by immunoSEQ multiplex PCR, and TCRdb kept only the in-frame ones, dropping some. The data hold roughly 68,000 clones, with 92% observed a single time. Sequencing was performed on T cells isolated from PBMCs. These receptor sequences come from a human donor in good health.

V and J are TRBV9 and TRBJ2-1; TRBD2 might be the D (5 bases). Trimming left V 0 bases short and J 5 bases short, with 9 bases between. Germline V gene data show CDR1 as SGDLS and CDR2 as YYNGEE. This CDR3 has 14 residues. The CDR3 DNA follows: TGTGCCAGCAGCGTAGAGGACTGGAACAATGAGCAGTTCTTC. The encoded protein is CASSVEDWNNEQFF.

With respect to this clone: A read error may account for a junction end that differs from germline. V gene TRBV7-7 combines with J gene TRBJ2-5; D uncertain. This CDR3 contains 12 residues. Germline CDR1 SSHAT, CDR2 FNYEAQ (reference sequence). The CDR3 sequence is CASSSHAETQYF. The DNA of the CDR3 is TGTGCTAGCAGCTCCCATGCGGAGACCCAGTACTTC. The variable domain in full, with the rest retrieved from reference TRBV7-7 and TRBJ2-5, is GAGVSQSPRYKVTKRGQDVTLRCDPISSHATLYWYQQALGQGPEFLTYFNYEAQPDKSGLPSDRFSAERPEGSISTLTIQRTEQRDSAMYRCASSSHAETQYFGPGTRLLVL.

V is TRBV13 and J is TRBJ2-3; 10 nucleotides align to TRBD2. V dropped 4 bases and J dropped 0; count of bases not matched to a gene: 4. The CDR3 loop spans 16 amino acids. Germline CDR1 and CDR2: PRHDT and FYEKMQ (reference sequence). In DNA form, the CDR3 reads TGTGCCAGCAGCTCCCGGACTAGCGGAAGCACAGATACGCAGTATTTT. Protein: CASSSRTSGSTDTQYF.

The chain's CDR3 is CASSLDGLAGLDNNEQFF. The CDR3, as DNA: TGTGCCAGCAGCTTAGATGGTCTCGCGGGACTCGATAACAATGAGCAGTTCTTC. The gene calls are TRBV11-3 and TRBJ2-1, with D possibly matching TRBD2 (6 bases). Germline assignment: CDR1 SGHNT and CDR2 YENEEA. This CDR3 region has 18 residues. Trimming left V 0 bases short and J 5 bases short, with 20 bases between.

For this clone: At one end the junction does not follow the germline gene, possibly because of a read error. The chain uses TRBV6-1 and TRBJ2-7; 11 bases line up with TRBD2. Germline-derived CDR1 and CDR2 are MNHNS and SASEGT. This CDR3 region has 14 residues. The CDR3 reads CASSEGTSGYEQYF. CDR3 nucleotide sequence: TGTGCCAGCAGCGAAGGGACTAGCGGATACGAGCAGTACTTC.

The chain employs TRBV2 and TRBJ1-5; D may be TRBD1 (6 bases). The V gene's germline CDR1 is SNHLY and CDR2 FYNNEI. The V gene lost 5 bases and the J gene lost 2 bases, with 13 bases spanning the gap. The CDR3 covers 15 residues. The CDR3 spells CASSRERQGNQPQHF. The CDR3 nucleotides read TGTGCCAGCAGTCGAGAGCGACAGGGCAATCAGCCCCAGCATTTT. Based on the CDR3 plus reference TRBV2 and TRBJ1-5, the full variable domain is EPEVTQTPSHQVTQMGQEVILRCVPISNHLYFYWYRQILGQKVEFLVSFYNNEISEKSEIFDDQFSVERPDGSNFTLKIRSTKLEDSAMYFCASSRERQGNQPQHFGDGTRLSIL.

CDR3 sequence reads: CASSFARALMNTEAFF. The CDR3 coding sequence is TGCGCCAGCAGCTTTGCGAGGGCCTTGATGAACACTGAAGCTTTCTTT. The chain carries TRBV5-1 and TRBJ1-1; D is ambiguous. Germline values: CDR1 SGHRS, CDR2 YFSETQ. The CDR3 consists of 16 residues. Trimming removed 2 bases at V and 0 bases at J, with 14 bases between.

CDR3 sequence: CASSPGQSIYEQYF. The CDR3 DNA reads TGTGCCAGCAGTCCGGGACAGTCGATCTACGAGCAGTACTTC. V is TRBV28 and J is TRBJ2-7; TRBD1 agrees at 7 bases. V was pared by 5 bases and J by 3 bases, with 7 bases of the junction left unmatched. The CDR3 has 14 amino acids. The V gene's germline CDR1 is MDHEN and CDR2 SYDVKM.

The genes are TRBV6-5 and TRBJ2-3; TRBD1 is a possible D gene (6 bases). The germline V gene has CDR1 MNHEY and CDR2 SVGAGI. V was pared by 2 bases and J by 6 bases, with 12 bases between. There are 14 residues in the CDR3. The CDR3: CASSYGTRSDTQYF. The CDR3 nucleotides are TGTGCCAGCAGTTACGGGACAAGGAGCGATACGCAGTATTTT.

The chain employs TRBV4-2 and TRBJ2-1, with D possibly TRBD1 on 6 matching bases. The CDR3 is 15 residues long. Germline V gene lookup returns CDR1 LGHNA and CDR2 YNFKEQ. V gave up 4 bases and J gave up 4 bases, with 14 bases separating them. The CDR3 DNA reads TGTGCCAGCAGCCCTTCGACTACAGGGTACAATGAGCAGTTCTTC. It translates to CASSPSTTGYNEQFF.

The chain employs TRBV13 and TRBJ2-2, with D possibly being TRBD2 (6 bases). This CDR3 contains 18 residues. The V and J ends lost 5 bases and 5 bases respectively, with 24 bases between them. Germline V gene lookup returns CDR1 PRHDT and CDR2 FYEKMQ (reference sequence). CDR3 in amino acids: CASSRGSFREWLTGELFF. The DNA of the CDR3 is TGTGCCAGCAGCCGGGGTAGTTTTCGGGAGTGGTTGACCGGGGAGCTGTTTTTT. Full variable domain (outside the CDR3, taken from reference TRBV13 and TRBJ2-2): AAGVIQSPRHLIKEKRETATLKCYPIPRHDTVYWYQQGPGQDPQFLISFYEKMQSDKGSIPDRFSAQQFSDYHSELNMSSLELGDSALYFCASSRGSFREWLTGELFFGEGSRLTVL.

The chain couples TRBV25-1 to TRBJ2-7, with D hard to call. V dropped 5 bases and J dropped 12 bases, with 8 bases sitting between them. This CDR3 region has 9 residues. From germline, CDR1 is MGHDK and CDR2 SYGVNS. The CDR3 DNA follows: TGTGCCAGCAGTCCCCCTTTGTACTTC. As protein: CASSPPLYF.

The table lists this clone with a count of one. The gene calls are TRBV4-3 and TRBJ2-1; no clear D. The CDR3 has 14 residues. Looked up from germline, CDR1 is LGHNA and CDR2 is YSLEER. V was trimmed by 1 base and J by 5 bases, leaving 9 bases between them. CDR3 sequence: CASSQAHIHNEQFF. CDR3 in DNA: TGCGCCAGCAGCCAAGCTCACATCCACAATGAGCAGTTCTTC.

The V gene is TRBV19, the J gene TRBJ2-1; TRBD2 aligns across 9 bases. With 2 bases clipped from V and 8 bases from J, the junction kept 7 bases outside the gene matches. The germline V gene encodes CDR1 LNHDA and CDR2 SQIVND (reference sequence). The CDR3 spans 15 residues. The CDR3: CASSIWAGGADEQFF. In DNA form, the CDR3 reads TGTGCCAGTAGTATATGGGCGGGAGGGGCAGATGAGCAGTTCTTC.

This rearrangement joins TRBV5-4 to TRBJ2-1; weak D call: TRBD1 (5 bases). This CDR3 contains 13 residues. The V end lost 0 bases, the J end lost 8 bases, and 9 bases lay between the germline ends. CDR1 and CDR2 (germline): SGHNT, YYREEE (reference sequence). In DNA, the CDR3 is TGTGCCAGCAGCTTGGTGGCAGGGTATGAGCAGTTCTTC. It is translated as CASSLVAGYEQFF. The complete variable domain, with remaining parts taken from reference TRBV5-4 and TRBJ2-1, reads ETGVTQSPTHLIKTRGQQVTLRCSSQSGHNTVSWYQQALGQGPQFIFQYYREEENGRGNFPPRFSGLQFPNYSSELNVNALELDDSALYLCASSLVAGYEQFFGPGTRLTVL.

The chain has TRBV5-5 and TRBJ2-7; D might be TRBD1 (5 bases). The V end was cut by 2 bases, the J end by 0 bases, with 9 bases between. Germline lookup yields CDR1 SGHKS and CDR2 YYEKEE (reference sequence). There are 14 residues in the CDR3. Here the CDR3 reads CASSFRASSYEQYF. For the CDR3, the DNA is TGTGCCAGCAGCTTCAGGGCGTCCTCCTACGAGCAGTACTTC. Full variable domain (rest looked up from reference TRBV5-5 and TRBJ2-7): DAGVTQSPTHLIKTRGQQVTLRCSPISGHKSVSWYQQVLGQGPQFIFQYYEKEERGRGNFPDRFSARQFPNYSSELNVNALLLGDSALYLCASSFRASSYEQYFGPGTRLTVT.

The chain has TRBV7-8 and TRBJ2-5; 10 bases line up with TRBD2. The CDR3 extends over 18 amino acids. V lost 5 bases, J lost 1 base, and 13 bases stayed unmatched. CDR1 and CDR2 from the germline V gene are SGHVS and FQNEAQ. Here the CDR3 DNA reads TGTGCCAGCAGCGCCGGTGGGTTTAGCGGGAGGCCCCAAGAGACCCAGTACTTC. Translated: CASSAGGFSGRPQETQYF.

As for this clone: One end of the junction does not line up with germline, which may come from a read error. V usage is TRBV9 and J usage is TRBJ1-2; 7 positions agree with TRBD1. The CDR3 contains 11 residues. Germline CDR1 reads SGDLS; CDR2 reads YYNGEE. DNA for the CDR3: TGCTTAAGGGCACAGGGGAGGATCTACACCTTC. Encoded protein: CLRAQGRIYTF.